The TCR beta chain described here comes from a study of blood T cell repertoires in COVID-19. Study-wide background: The United States, Italy and Spain were the sources of the acute and convalescent COVID-19 samples.

This clone was recorded once. Sequenced by immunoSEQ multiplex PCR; TCRdb stores in-frame clones only, minus some. This table holds more than 200,000 clones, roughly 86% found once. With 4 bases clipped from V and 2 bases from J, the junction kept 10 bases outside the gene matches. The CDR3 is 18 residues long. CDR1 is LNHDA and CDR2 is SQIVND in the germline V gene (reference sequence). The chain carries TRBV19 and TRBJ2-6, with 8 bases identical to TRBD1. The receptor was derived from a woman aged 45-59 years who had recovered from COVID-19. The specimen was PBMCs or T cells enriched from blood (not recorded which). Written as DNA, the CDR3 is TGTGCCAGTAGTACACCCGGGACAGGAAAGGCTGGGGCCAACGTCCTGACTTTC. Protein: CASSTPGTGKAGANVLTF.